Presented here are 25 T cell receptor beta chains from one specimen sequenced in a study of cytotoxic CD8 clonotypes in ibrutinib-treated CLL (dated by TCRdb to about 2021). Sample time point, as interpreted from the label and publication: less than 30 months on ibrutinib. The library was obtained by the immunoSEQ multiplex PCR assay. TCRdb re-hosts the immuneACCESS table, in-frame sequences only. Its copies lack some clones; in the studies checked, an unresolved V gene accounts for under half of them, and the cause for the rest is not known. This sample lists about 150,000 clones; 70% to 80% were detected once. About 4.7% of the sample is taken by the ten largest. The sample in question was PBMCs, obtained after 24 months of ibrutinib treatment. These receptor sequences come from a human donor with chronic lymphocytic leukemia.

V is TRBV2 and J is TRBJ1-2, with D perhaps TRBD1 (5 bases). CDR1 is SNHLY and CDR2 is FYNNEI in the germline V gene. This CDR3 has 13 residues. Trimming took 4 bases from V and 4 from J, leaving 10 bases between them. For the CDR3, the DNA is TGTGCCAGCAGTGTTGGGGCCACCTATGGCTACACCTTC. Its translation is CASSVGATYGYTF.

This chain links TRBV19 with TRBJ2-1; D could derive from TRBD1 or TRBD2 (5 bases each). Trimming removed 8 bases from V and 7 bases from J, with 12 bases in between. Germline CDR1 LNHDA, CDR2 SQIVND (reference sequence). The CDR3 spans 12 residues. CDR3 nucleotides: TGTGCCAGTGGGAGCACAGGAAATGAGCAGTTCTTC. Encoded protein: CASGSTGNEQFF.

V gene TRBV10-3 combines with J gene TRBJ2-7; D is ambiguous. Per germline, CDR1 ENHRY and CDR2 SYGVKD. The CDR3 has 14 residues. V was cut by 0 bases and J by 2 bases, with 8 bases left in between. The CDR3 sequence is CAISESGGPYEQYF. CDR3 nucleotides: TGTGCCATCAGTGAGTCAGGCGGCCCCTACGAGCAGTACTTC.

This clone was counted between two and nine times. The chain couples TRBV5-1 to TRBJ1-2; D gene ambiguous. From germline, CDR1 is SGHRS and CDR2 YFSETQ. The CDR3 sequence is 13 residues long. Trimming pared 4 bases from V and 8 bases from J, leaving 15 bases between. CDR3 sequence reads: CASSPGPMGGYTF. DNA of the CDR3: TGCGCCAGCAGCCCGGGCCCTATGGGGGGCTACACCTTC. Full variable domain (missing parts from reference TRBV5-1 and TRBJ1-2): KAGVTQTPRYLIKTRGQQVTLSCSPISGHRSVSWYQQTPGQGLQFLFEYFSETQRNKGNFPGRFSGRQFSNSRSEMNVSTLELGDSALYLCASSPGPMGGYTFGSGTRLTVV.

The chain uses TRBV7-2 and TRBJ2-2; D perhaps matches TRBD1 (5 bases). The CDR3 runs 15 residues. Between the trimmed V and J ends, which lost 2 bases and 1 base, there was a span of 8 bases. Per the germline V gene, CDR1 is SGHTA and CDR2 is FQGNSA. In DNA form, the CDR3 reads TGTGCCAGCAGCTTACGACAGCGGAACACCGGGGAGCTGTTTTTT. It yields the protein CASSLRQRNTGELFF.

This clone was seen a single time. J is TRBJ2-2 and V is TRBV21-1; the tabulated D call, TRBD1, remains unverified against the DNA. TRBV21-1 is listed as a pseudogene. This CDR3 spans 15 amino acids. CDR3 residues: CASSPQGADTGELFF. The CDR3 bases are TGTGCCAGCAGCCCCCAGGGGGCCGACACCGGGGAGCTGTTTTTT.

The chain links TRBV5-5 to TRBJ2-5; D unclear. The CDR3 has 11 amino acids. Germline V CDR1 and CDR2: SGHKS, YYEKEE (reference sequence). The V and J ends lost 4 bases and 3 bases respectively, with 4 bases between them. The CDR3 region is CASSPEETQYF. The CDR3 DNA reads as TGTGCCAGCAGCCCGGAAGAGACCCAGTACTTC. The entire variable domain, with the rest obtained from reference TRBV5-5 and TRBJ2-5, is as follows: DAGVTQSPTHLIKTRGQQVTLRCSPISGHKSVSWYQQVLGQGPQFIFQYYEKEERGRGNFPDRFSARQFPNYSSELNVNALLLGDSALYLCASSPEETQYFGPGTRLLVL.

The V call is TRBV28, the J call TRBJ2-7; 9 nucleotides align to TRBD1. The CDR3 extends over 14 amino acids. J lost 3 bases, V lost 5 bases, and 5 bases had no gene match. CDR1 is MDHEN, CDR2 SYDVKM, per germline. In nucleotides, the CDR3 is TGTGCCAGCAGTCCCCCGGACAGGGGCTACGAGCAGTACTTC. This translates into CASSPPDRGYEQYF. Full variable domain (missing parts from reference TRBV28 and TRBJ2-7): DVKVTQSSRYLVKRTGEKVFLECVQDMDHENMFWYRQDPGLGLRLIYFSYDVKMKEKGDIPEGYSVSREKKERFSLILESASTNQTSMYLCASSPPDRGYEQYFGPGTRLTVT.

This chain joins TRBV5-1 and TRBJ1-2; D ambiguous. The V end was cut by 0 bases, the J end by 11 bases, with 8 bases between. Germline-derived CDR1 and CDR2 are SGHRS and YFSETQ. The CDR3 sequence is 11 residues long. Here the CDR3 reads CASSLGRDYTF. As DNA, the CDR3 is TGCGCCAGCAGCTTGGGTCGAGATTACACCTTC.

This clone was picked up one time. The CDR3 reads CATPVASGSDEQFF. The DNA for the CDR3 is TGCGCCACCCCGGTGGCTAGCGGGAGCGATGAGCAGTTCTTC. The chain employs TRBV10-1 and TRBJ2-1; TRBD2 agrees at 10 bases. J lost 8 bases, V lost 10 bases, and 11 bases had no gene match. Germline assignment: CDR1 WNHNN and CDR2 SYGVQD (reference sequence). This CDR3 is built from 14 residues.

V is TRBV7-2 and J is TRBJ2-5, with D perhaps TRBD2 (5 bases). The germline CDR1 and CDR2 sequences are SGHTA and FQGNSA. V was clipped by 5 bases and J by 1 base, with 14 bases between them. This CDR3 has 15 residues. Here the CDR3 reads CASSNQLVSQETQYF. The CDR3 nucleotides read TGTGCCAGCAGCAACCAACTAGTGTCCCAAGAGACCCAGTACTTC.

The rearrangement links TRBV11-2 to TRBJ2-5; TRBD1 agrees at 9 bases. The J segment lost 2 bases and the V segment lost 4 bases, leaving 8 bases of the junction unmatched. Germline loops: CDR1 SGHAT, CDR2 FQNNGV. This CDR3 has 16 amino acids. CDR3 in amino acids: CASSSATGGWQETQYF. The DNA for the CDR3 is TGTGCCAGCAGCTCCGCCACAGGGGGCTGGCAAGAGACCCAGTACTTC.

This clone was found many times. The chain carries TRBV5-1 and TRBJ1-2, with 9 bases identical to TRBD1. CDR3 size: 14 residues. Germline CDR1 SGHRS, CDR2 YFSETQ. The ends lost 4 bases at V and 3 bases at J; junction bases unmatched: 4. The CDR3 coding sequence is TGCGCCAGCAGCCCCGGGGACAGGGACTATGGCTACACCTTC. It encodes CASSPGDRDYGYTF.

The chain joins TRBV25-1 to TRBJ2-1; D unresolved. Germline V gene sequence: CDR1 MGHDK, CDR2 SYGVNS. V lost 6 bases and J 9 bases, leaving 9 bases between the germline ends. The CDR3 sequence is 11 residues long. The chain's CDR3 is CASRLGGEQFF. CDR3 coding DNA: TGTGCCAGCAGACTTGGCGGTGAGCAGTTCTTC.

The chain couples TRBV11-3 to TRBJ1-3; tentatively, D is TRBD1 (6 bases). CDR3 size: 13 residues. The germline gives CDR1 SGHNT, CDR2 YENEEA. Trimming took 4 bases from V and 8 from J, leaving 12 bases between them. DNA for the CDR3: TGTGCCAGCAGCTCGGGCCCAGGGGACACCATATATTTT. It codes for CASSSGPGDTIYF.

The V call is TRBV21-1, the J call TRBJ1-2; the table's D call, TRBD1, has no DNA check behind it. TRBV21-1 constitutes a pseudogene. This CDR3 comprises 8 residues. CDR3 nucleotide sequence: TGTGCCAACCCCGACAGCAACTTC. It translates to CANPDSNF.

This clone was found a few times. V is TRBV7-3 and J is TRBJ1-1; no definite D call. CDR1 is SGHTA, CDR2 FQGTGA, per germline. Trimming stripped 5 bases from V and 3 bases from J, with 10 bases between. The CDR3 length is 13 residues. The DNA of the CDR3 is TGTGCCAGCAGCGAGGCAGGATACACTGAAGCTTTCTTT. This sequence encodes CASSEAGYTEAFF.

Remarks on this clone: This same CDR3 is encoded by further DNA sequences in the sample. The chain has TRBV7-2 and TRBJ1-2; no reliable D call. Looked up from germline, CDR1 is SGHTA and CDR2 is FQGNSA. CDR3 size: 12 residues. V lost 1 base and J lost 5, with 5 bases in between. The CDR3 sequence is CASSLGGYGYTF. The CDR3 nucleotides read TGTGCCAGCAGCTTAGGGGGATATGGCTACACCTTC.

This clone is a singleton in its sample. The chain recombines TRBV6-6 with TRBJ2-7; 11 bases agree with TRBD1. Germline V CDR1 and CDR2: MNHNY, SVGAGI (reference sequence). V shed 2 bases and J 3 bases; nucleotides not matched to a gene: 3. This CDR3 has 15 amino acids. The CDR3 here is CASSYGQGAGYEQYF. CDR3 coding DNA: TGTGCCAGCAGTTACGGACAGGGGGCAGGCTACGAGCAGTACTTC.

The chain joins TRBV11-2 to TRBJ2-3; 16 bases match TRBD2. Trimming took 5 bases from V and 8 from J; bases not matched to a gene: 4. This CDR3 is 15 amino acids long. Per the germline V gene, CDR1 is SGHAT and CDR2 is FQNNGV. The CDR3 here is CASSPGLAGGGTQYF. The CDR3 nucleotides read TGTGCCAGCAGCCCGGGACTAGCGGGAGGGGGTACGCAGTATTTT.

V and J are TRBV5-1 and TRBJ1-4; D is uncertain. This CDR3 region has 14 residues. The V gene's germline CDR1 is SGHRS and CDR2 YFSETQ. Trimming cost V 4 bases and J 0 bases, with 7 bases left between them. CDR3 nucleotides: TGCGCCAGCAGCCCCCTGGCAACTAATGAAAAACTGTTTTTT. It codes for CASSPLATNEKLFF.

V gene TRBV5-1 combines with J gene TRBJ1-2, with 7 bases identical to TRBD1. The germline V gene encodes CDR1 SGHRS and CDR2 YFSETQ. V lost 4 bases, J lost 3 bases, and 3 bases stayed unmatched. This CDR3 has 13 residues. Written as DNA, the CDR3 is TGCGCCAGCAGCCACGACAGGGACTATGGCTACACCTTC. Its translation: CASSHDRDYGYTF.

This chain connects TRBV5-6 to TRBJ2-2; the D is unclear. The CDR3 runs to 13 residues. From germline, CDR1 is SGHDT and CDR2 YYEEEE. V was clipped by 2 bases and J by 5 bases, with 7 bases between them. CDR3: CASSFLRTGELFF. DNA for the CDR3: TGTGCCAGCAGCTTTCTTAGGACCGGGGAGCTGTTTTTT. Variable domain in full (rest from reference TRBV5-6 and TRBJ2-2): DAGVTQSPTHLIKTRGQQVTLRCSPKSGHDTVSWYQQALGQGPQFIFQYYEEEERQRGNFPDRFSGHQFPNYSSELNVNALLLGDSALYLCASSFLRTGELFFGEGSRLTVL.

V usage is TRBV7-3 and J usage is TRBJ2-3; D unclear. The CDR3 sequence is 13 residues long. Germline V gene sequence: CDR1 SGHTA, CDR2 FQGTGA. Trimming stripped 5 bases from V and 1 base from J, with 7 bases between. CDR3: CASSPQGTDTQYF. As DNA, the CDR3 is TGTGCCAGCAGCCCACAAGGCACAGATACGCAGTATTTT.

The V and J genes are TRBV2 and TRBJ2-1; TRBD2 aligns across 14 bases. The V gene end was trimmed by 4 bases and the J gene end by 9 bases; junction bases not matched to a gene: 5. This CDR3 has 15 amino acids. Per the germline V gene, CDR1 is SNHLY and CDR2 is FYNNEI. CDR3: CASSVGLAGVGEQFF. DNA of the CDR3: TGTGCCAGCAGTGTGGGACTAGCGGGAGTCGGTGAGCAGTTCTTC.